This T cell receptor beta chain was recovered during a study of T-cell memory formation after mild COVID-19. Study-level background: Largely donor-specific TCR clusters were found.

Per germline, CDR1 MNHEY and CDR2 SVGAGI. The V gene lost 6 bases and the J gene lost 0 bases, with 12 bases spanning the gap. This CDR3 has 14 residues. With regard to this clonotype: The antigen is unknown.

TCRdb reprocessed the 5' RACE reads via MiXCR and lists one record per CDR3 protein. The sample shows 470,000 or so distinct CDR3 sequences, around 18% of them seen only once. Study-level points and caveats: Prior to infection, memory already included some responding clones, suggesting cross-reactive memory joined. CD4/CD8 balance characterized clones contracting day 15 to 85, and CD4+ skew characterized later expanders. Largely, contracting CD4+ clones fell within CM and EM, and contracting CD8+ clones within EMRA.

Sequencing input: PBMCs or a T cell subset sorted from them (not recorded which). This sequence originates from an adult woman who had mild COVID-19 (a few samples of this study predate the infection). Cell type and time point are not known. This chain connects TRBV6-5 to TRBJ2-7, with a weak D call TRBD1 (6 bases). CDR3 in DNA: TGTGCCAGCAGAGGGACAATGAGCTCCTACGAGCAGTACTTC. Its protein product is CASRGTMSSYEQYF.